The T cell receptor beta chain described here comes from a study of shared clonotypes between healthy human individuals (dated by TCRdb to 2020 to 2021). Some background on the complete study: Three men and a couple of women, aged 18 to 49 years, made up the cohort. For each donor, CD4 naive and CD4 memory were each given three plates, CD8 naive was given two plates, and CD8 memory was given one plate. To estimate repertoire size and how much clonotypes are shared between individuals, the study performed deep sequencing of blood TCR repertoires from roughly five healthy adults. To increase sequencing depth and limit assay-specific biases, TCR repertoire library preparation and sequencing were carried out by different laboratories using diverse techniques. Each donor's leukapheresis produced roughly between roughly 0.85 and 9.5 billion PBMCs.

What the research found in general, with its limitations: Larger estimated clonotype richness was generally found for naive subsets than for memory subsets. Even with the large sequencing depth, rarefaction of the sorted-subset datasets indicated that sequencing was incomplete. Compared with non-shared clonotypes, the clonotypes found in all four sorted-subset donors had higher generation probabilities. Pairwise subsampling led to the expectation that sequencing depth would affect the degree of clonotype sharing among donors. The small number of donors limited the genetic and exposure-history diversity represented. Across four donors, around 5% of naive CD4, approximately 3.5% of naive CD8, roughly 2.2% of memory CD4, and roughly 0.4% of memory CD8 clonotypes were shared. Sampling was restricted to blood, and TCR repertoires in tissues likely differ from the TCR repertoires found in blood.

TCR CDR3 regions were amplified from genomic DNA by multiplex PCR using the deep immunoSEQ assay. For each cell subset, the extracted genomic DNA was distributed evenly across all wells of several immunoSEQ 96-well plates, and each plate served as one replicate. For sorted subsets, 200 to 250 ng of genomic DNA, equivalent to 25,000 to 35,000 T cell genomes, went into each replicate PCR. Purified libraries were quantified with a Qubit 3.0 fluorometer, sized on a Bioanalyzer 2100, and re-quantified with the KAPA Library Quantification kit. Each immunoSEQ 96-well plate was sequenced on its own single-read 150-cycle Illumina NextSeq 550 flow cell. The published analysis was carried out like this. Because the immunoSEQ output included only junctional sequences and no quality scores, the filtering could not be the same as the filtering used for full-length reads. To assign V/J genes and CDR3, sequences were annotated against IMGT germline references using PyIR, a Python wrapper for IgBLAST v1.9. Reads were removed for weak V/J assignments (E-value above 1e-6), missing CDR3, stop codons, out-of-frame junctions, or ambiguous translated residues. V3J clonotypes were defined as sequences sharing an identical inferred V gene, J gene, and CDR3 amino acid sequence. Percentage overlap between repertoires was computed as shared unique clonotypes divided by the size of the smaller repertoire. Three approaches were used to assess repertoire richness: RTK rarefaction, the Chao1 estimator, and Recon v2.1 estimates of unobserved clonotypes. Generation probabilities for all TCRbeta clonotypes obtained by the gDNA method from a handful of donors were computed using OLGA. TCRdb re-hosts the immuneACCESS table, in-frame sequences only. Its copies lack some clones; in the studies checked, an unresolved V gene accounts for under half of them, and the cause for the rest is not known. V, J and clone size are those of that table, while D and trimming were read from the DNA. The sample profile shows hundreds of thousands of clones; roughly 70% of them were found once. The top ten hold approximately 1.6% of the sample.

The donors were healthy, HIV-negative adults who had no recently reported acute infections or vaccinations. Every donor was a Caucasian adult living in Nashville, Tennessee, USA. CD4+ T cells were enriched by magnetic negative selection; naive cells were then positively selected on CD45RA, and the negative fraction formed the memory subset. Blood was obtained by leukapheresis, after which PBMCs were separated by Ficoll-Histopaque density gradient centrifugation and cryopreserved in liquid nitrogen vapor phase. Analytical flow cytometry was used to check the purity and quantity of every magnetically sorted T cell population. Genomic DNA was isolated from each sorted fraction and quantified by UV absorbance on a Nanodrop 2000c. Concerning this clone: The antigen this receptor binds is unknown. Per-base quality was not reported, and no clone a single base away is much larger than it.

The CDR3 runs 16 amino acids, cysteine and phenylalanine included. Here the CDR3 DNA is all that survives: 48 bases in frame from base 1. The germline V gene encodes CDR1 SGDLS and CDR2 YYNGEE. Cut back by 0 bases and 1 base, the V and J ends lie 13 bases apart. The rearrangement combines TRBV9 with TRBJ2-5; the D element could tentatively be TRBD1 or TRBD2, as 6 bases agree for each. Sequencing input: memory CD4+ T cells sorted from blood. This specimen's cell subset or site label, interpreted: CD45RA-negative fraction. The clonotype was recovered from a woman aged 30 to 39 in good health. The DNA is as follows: TGTGCCAGCAGCGTAGGTTCGGGGGCCACCCAAGAGACCCAGTACTTC. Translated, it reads CASSVGSGATQETQYF.